These T cell receptor beta chains were read from a single sample in a study of early T cells in non-severe SARS-CoV-2 infection. TCRdb itself ran the 5' RACE reads through MiXCR, one entry per CDR3 protein. The data hold fewer than 35,000 distinct CDR3 sequences, with around 5.7% observed a single time. Sequenced material: whole blood. All receptors derive from an adult who was a healthcare worker with PCR-confirmed SARS-CoV-2 infection or an uninfected control (not recorded which). Each CDR3 is given with its conserved first and last residue. A D gene is named only where the DNA matches it firmly. Expanded clones are given a class, and other clones once, few, many or no size at all.

TRBV7-2	TRBJ2-3	.	TRBD2	TGTTTTTTAGCGGGCAAGGGAGATACGCAGTATTTT	CFLAGKGDTQYF
TRBV11-2	TRBJ2-1	many	.	TGTGCCAGCAGCTTAGATCTGGGACCGACTGAGCAGTTCTTC	CASSLDLGPTEQFF
TRBV2	TRBJ1-2	many	.	TGTGCCAGCCCACGAGGGATATCTAACTATGGCTACACCTTC	CASPRGISNYGYTF
TRBV7-6	TRBJ2-2	many	.	TGTGCCAGCAGCGAGGACAGCCGGCTGTTCGGGGAGCTGTTTTTT	CASSEDSRLFGELFF
TRBV11-2	TRBJ2-7	many	.	TGTGCCAGCAGCTTCGGACACTCAAGCTCCTACGAGCAGTACTTC	CASSFGHSSSYEQYF
TRBV7-2	TRBJ2-1	many	TRBD2	TGTGCCAGCAGCTTATGGAGGACTAGCGGTGAGCAGTTCTTC	CASSLWRTSGEQFF
TRBV20-1	TRBJ2-7	medium-sized	.	TGCAGTGCTAGAGATCGGGGATCAGGCTGGGAGCAGTACTTC	CSARDRGSGWEQYF
TRBV9	TRBJ2-7	many	.	TGTGCCAGCAGCGTAGGGGGGACGAACTACGAGCAGTACTTC	CASSVGGTNYEQYF
TRBV19	TRBJ2-1	few	TRBD2	TGTGCCAGTACCCCATCCGGGACTAGCTCCTACAATGAGCAGTTCTTC	CASTPSGTSSYNEQFF
TRBV12-3/TRBV12-4	TRBJ2-1	many	.	TGTGCCAGCAGTTTATCGCAGGGTGTGTTCTTC	CASSLSQGVFF
TRBV20-1	TRBJ2-3	many	TRBD2	TGCAGTGCGCCCACCGGAGAGGGGGGGACTAGGGGAATCACAGATACGCAGTATTTT	CSAPTGEGGTRGITDTQYF
TRBV20-1	TRBJ2-1	many	TRBD1	TGCAGTGCTAGAGATACAGGGGGTCCGACACTTGAGCAGTTCTTC	CSARDTGGPTLEQFF
TRBV27	TRBJ2-1	medium-sized	.	TGTGCCAGCAGTTTCGTTTCAGGTAGCGCCGCTACGAGCAATGAGCAGTTCTTC	CASSFVSGSAATSNEQFF
TRBV7-8	TRBJ2-5	many	.	TGTGCCAGCAGCTTAGTTGGGCAACAAGAGACCCAGTACTTC	CASSLVGQQETQYF
TRBV20-1	TRBJ2-7	many	TRBD2	TGCAGTGCTCCCGGGACTAGCGGTCTCTCCTACGAGCAGTACTTC	CSAPGTSGLSYEQYF
TRBV7-8	TRBJ1-2	.	TRBD1	TGTGCCAGCAGCGTTCGACAGGGGGCGATTAATGGCTACACCTTC	CASSVRQGAINGYTF
TRBV11-2	TRBJ2-3	.	TRBD1	TGTGCCAGCAGCCTACAGGGGAGTCGATCGTCAAATACGCAGTATTTT	CASSLQGSRSSNTQYF
TRBV20-1	TRBJ1-1	few	.	TGCAGTGCTAGAAAGGGGAGGAACACTGAAGCTTTCTTT	CSARKGRNTEAFF
TRBV4-1	TRBJ2-4	.	.	TGCGCCAGCAGCCCCACAACCCCCCTTAGCGGATCTATTCTAGCCAAAAACATTCAGTACTTC	CASSPTTPLSGSILAKNIQYF
TRBV10-3	TRBJ2-3	many	.	TGTGCCATCAGTAACCCTAGCGAGAGCACAGATACGCAGTATTTT	CAISNPSESTDTQYF
TRBV18	TRBJ1-6	many	.	TGTGCCAGCTCACCACCGCAGGGATGGTACTCACCCCTCCACTTT	CASSPPQGWYSPLHF
TRBV6-6	TRBJ2-1	many	TRBD2	TGTGCCAGCAGTTACTCTCCGCCTAGCGGGATCTACAATGAGCAGTTCTTC	CASSYSPPSGIYNEQFF
TRBV19	TRBJ1-4	few	TRBD1	TGTGCCAGTAGTATACCCGGGACAGGTGAAAAACTGTTTTTT	CASSIPGTGEKLFF
TRBV6-1	TRBJ1-1	many	.	TGTGCCAGCAGTGAAGGTTACACTGAAGCTTTCTTT	CASSEGYTEAFF
TRBV6-1	TRBJ2-5	few	.	TGTGCCAGCTCCGCAGTCAAAGAGACCCAGTACTTC	CASSAVKETQYF
TRBV4-3	TRBJ2-1	many	.	TGCGCCAGCAGCCAAGAAAGGCCGGGGGCTAGCGGACCCCGAGGCGATGAGCAGTTCTTC	CASSQERPGASGPRGDEQFF
TRBV11-2	TRBJ2-7	few	.	TGTGCCAGCAGCCTTCAGGGTTTTGGAGGCGAGCAGTACTTC	CASSLQGFGGEQYF
TRBV5-4	TRBJ1-1	many	.	TGTGCCAGCAGCTTAGGGGGAAGGGGTATGAACACTGAAGCTTTCTTT	CASSLGGRGMNTEAFF
TRBV15	TRBJ2-7	many	.	TGTGCCACCAGCAGCAGTCTGGGACCTTCCGAGCAGTACTTC	CATSSSLGPSEQYF
TRBV30	TRBJ1-1	many	.	TGTGCCGGAGTGGGGTTCATCGACACTGAAGCTTTCTTT	CAGVGFIDTEAFF
TRBV4-3	TRBJ2-6	many	TRBD1	TGCGCCAGCAGCCAAGCACAGGGGCCGATTACTGGGGCCAACGTCCTGACTTTC	CASSQAQGPITGANVLTF
TRBV5-1	TRBJ2-5	.	.	TGCGCCAGCAGCCGAGGAGTGGACCAAGAGACCCAGTACTTC	CASSRGVDQETQYF
TRBV28	TRBJ2-7	few	TRBD2	TGTGCCAGCAGTCGTGGACTAGCGGGAGTCTCTGAGCAGTACTTC	CASSRGLAGVSEQYF
TRBV4-3	TRBJ2-3	few	.	TGCGCCAGCAGCCAAATTCTACAGGGGACTAGCACAGATACGCAGTATTTT	CASSQILQGTSTDTQYF
TRBV5-4	TRBJ2-3	.	TRBD2	TGTGCCAGCAGCAGGCCGGGACTAGAGGAGGATACGCAGTATTTT	CASSRPGLEEDTQYF
TRBV7-2	TRBJ1-6	many	.	TGTGCCAGCAGCTCAGACTGGAGTAATTCACCCCTCCACTTT	CASSSDWSNSPLHF
TRBV24-1	TRBJ2-1	.	TRBD2	TGTGCCACCAGTGTCACTAGCGGGAGGAGTTGGGATGAGCAGTTCTTC	CATSVTSGRSWDEQFF
TRBV11-2	TRBJ2-3	many	.	TGTGCCAGCAGCTTAGGTTGGGATACGCAGTATTTT	CASSLGWDTQYF
TRBV27	TRBJ2-5	many	TRBD1	TGTGCCAGCAGTTCTCCGGGACAGGGAGTAAGAGAGACCCAGTACTTC	CASSSPGQGVRETQYF
TRBV20-1	TRBJ2-1	many	TRBD2	TGCAGTGCTAGCGAGACTAGCGGGATCTATGAGCAGTTCTTC	CSASETSGIYEQFF
TRBV20-1	TRBJ2-3	many	.	TGCAGTGTTAAGCGGTTACGCACAGATACGCAGTATTTT	CSVKRLRTDTQYF
TRBV7-2	TRBJ2-5	many	.	TGTGCCAGCAGCCAAAGTCAGACCCAGTACTTC	CASSQSQTQYF
TRBV6-5	TRBJ1-2	.	.	TGTGCCAGCAGTTACGGGCAGCACTATGGCTACACCTTC	CASSYGQHYGYTF
TRBV11-2	TRBJ2-7	many	TRBD2	TGTGCCAGCAGCCGGGGTCTACTAGCGGGCTACGAGCAGTACTTC	CASSRGLLAGYEQYF
TRBV6-2/TRBV6-3	TRBJ1-6	.	TRBD1	TGTGCCAGCAGCCAAGACAGGGTAGGATCACCCCTCCACTTT	CASSQDRVGSPLHF
TRBV12-3/TRBV12-4	TRBJ1-2	few	.	TGTGCCAGCAGACTGACGGGACGGAGTAACTATGGCTACACCTTC	CASRLTGRSNYGYTF
TRBV19	TRBJ1-5	many	TRBD1	TGTGCCAGTAGTATCCGTACTGTAGGACAGGGCAATCAGCCCCAGCATTTT	CASSIRTVGQGNQPQHF
TRBV19	TRBJ2-7	many	.	TGTGCCAGTAGTATAACCCACCAAACCTACGAGCAGTACTTC	CASSITHQTYEQYF
TRBV6-2/TRBV6-3	TRBJ2-2	many	.	TGTGCCAGCAGTTTTCGACCATTCACCGGGGAGCTGTTTTTT	CASSFRPFTGELFF
TRBV15	TRBJ2-2	many	.	TGTGCCACCAGCCCCCGAGGAAGCGGAGACCCGAACACCGGGGAGCTGTTTTTT	CATSPRGSGDPNTGELFF
TRBV12-3/TRBV12-4	TRBJ2-1	many	TRBD2	TGTGCCAGCACTATGGCGGCTAGCGGGGACAATGAGCAGTTCTTC	CASTMAASGDNEQFF
TRBV14	TRBJ2-3	few	.	TGTGCCAGCAGCGCCGGGTTCCCTGGAGTCAGAGATACGCAGTATTTT	CASSAGFPGVRDTQYF
TRBV12-3/TRBV12-4	TRBJ2-2	many	TRBD1	TGTGCCAGCAGTCCTTGGACAGGGAGAACCGGGGAGCTGTTTTTT	CASSPWTGRTGELFF
TRBV28	TRBJ1-2	many	TRBD1	TGTGCCAGCACCCCCTTCGGACAGGGAGTGGTAGTCTACACCTTC	CASTPFGQGVVVYTF
TRBV11-3	TRBJ2-2	few	TRBD2	TGTGCCAGCAGCCCGGAGGCCGTCGCGGGGGACACCGGGGAGCTGTTTTTT	CASSPEAVAGDTGELFF